This T cell receptor (beta chain) is drawn from a study of blood T cell repertoires in COVID-19. Study-wide background: Italy, Spain and the United States were the sources of the convalescent and acute COVID-19 samples.

Germline V CDR1 and CDR2: SGHAT, FQNNGV. Trimming removed 1 base from V and 7 bases from J; junction bases left unmatched: 8. This CDR3 is 16 amino acids long. Sequencing was performed with immunoSEQ multiplex PCR; in TCRdb, only in-frame clones are kept and a portion is missing. The sample yields 28,000 or so clones, roughly nine tenths seen once. Specimen: peripheral blood. The sequence was collected from a human donor in a cohort sampled during active COVID-19. The chain couples TRBV11-2 to TRBJ2-3; TRBD2 matches 10 bases. CDR3 amino acids: CASSLAPGLAPHTQYF. The CDR3 region has the DNA TGTGCCAGCAGCTTAGCACCGGGACTAGCGCCGCATACGCAGTATTTT.